This TCR beta chain was sequenced in a study of shared clonotypes between healthy human individuals. The repertoire was sequenced with immunoSEQ multiplex PCR; TCRdb's copy has only in-frame clones and lacks some. The sample gives 2 million to 2.5 million clones, just over 90% of which show up once; approximately 1.7% is in the top ten. This CDR3 comprises 17 residues. V trimming: 6 bases; J trimming: 1 base; junction bases outside the gene matches: 11. CDR1 is MNHEY, CDR2 SMNVEV, per germline (reference sequence). The naive CD8 population came from CD45RO-negative cells selected for CCR7, without terminally differentiated effector memory CD45RA+ cells.

The TCR originated in a man between 18 and 35 years old in good health. Some clones in this sample may be carry-over from other donors' samples. Sequencing was carried out using naive CD8+ T cells from PBMCs. The gene calls are TRBV27 and TRBJ2-2; 7 bases fit TRBD2. CDR3 sequence (DNA): TGTGCCAGCAGCCGCTCGGGAGGCCTAGAGAACACCGGGGAGCTGTTTTTT. Translation gives CASSRSGGLENTGELFF.